This T cell receptor beta chain derives from a study of shared clonotypes between healthy human individuals. In regard to this clone: What it binds is unknown.

Study-wide results and limits: Memory subsets had estimated richness that was generally smaller than that of naive subsets.

Per sorted-subset replicate PCR, input was approximately 0.2 ug DNA, representing roughly 28,000 T cell genomes. Data came from immunoSEQ multiplex PCR; TCRdb stores just in-frame clones and leaves some out. The table records under 600,000 clones, 90% to 97% of them present only once. The source of this sequence is a woman between 25 and 40 years old in good health. What was sequenced was naive CD4+ T cells sorted from blood. Subset in this sample: CD45RA+ positively selected.

CDR3 amino acids: CSVEGTGALNEKLFF. The CDR3 region has the DNA TGCAGCGTTGAAGGGACAGGGGCCCTTAATGAAAAACTGTTTTTT. V usage is TRBV29-1 and J usage is TRBJ1-4; TRBD1 matches 9 bases. Germline lookup yields CDR1 SQVTM and CDR2 ANQGSEA. Trimming cost V 1 base and J 4 bases; bases outside gene matches: 4. The CDR3 loop spans 15 amino acids. Full variable domain (rest looked up from reference TRBV29-1 and TRBJ1-4): SAVISQKPSRDICQRGTSLTIQCQVDSQVTMMFWYRQQPGQSLTLIATANQGSEATYESGFVIDKFPISRPNLTFSTLTVSNMSPEDSSIYLCSVEGTGALNEKLFFGSGTQLSVL.